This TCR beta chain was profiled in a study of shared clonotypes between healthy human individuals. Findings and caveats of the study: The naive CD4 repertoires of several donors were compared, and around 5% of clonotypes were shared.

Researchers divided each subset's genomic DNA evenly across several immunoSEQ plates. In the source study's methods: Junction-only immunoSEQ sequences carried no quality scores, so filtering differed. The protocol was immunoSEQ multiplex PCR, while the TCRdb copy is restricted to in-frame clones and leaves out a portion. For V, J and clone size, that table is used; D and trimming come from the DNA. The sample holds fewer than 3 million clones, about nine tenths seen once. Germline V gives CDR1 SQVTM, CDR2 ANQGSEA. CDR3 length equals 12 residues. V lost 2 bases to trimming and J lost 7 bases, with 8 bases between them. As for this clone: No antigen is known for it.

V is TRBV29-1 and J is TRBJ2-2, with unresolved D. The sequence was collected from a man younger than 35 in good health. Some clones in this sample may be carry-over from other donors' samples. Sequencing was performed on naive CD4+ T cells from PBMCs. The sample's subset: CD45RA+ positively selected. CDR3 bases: TGCAGCGTTGAAATGGTCAGCGGGGAGCTGTTTTTT. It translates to CSVEMVSGELFF.